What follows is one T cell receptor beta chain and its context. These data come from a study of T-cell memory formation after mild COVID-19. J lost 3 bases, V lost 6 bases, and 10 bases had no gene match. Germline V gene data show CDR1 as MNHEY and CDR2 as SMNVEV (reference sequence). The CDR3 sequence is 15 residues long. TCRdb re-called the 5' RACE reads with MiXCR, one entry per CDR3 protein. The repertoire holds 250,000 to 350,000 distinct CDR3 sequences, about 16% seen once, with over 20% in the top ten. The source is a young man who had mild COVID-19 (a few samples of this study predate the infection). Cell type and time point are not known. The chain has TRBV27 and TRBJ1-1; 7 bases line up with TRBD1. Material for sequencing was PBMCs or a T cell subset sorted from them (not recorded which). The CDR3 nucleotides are TGTGCCAGCAGGGCTTCGGACAGGTATGACACTGAAGCTTTCTTT. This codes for CASRASDRYDTEAFF.